One and the same sample provided the 24 T cell receptor beta chains below, sequenced in a study of blood T cell repertoires in COVID-19. Profiled with immunoSEQ multiplex PCR; TCRdb holds only in-frame clones, not every one. This sample has about 170,000 clones, with less than 90% found just once. The sample consisted of peripheral blood. Receptors were obtained from a woman between 65 and 79 years old with COVID-19, enrolled during active disease.

Only one count was recorded for this clone. J is TRBJ1-6 and V is TRBV6-5; maybe TRBD1 (6 bases). The germline V and J ends were trimmed by 4 bases and 10 bases, with 11 bases remaining between them. CDR1 MNHEY and CDR2 SVGAGI come from the germline V gene. The CDR3 contains 13 residues. The CDR3 DNA follows: TGTGCCAGCAGTTTACAGGGTCGATCACCCCTCCACTTT. Its protein product is CASSLQGRSPLHF.

This chain uses TRBV3-1 (or the pseudogene TRBV3-2) with TRBJ1-5, with D possibly matching TRBD1 (6 bases). V was shortened by 2 bases and J by 1 base, with 18 bases between the two germline ends. The CDR3 runs to 18 residues. CDR1 is LGHDT, CDR2 YNNKEL, per germline (reference sequence). Here the CDR3 DNA reads TGTGCCAGCAGCCAAAACCCAACGGGGGGCGTAAGCAATCAGCCCCAGCATTTT. It translates to CASSQNPTGGVSNQPQHF.

Turning to this clone: The junction departs from germline at one end; a sequencing error may be responsible. Other DNA sequences in this specimen translate into the identical CDR3. The chain joins TRBV15 to TRBJ1-3, with 8 nucleotides matching TRBD1. CDR3 length: 13 amino acids. Germline CDR1 is LNHNV and CDR2 is YYDKDF (reference sequence). CDR3 DNA: TGCGCCACAGGGACAGGAACAAGAAACACCATATATTTT. Translating gives CATGTGTRNTIYF.

This clone was detected only a few times. The rearrangement joins TRBV30 to TRBJ2-5, with unresolved D. Germline V gives CDR1 GTSNPN, CDR2 SVGIG (reference sequence). V gave up 5 bases and J gave up 0 bases, with 13 bases separating them. The CDR3 length is 14 residues. In DNA, the CDR3 is TGTGCCTGGGAGACTGTTCGGGACCAAGAGACCCAGTACTTC. This encodes CAWETVRDQETQYF.

This clone was counted only a few times. This sequence joins TRBV28 and TRBJ2-7; D uncertain. The germline CDR1 and CDR2 sequences are MDHEN and SYDVKM. CDR3 size: 10 residues. Trimming stripped 5 bases from V and 5 bases from J, with 4 bases between. This chain's CDR3 is CASSLNEQYF. CDR3 DNA sequence: TGTGCCAGCAGTCTTAACGAGCAGTACTTC.

The rearrangement joins TRBV3-1 (or the pseudogene TRBV3-2) to TRBJ2-7; 9 bases map to TRBD2. Germline CDR1 LGHDT, CDR2 YNNKEL (reference sequence). The junction had 4 bases not matched to a gene; V was cut back by 1 base and J by 3 bases. The CDR3 is 15 amino acids. CDR3: CASSQVAGDIYEQYF. CDR3 coding DNA: TGTGCCAGCAGCCAAGTAGCGGGAGATATCTACGAGCAGTACTTC.

The chain carries TRBV5-1 and TRBJ1-2; 9 bases are a match to TRBD1. Germline lookup yields CDR1 SGHRS and CDR2 YFSETQ. Germline trimming cut 3 bases from V and 4 bases from J; bases unmatched to any gene: 7. This CDR3 has 15 residues. As DNA, the CDR3 is TGCGCCAGCAGCTATCAACAGGGGGCGGGCTATGGCTACACCTTC. Amino acid sequence: CASSYQQGAGYGYTF. Full variable domain (remainder filled in from reference TRBV5-1 and TRBJ1-2): KAGVTQTPRYLIKTRGQQVTLSCSPISGHRSVSWYQQTPGQGLQFLFEYFSETQRNKGNFPGRFSGRQFSNSRSEMNVSTLELGDSALYLCASSYQQGAGYGYTFGSGTRLTVV.

The V call is TRBV2, the J call TRBJ2-1, with 11 bases aligning to TRBD2. In germline, CDR1 is SNHLY, CDR2 FYNNEI. Trimming cost V 7 bases and J 0 bases; bases outside gene matches: 17. The CDR3 runs to 20 residues. The CDR3, as DNA: TGTGCCAGCAAGGAGACTAGCGGGACGATTGGCCCGAGCTCCTACAATGAGCAGTTCTTC. It specifies CASKETSGTIGPSSYNEQFF.

V usage is TRBV28 and J usage is TRBJ1-6; 7 bases fit TRBD1. With V trimmed by 5 bases and J by 5 bases, 3 bases remained unmatched. The CDR3 length is 14 residues. Germline V gives CDR1 MDHEN, CDR2 SYDVKM. The CDR3 DNA follows: TGTGCCAGCAGTAAGGGACAGCATAATTCACCCCTCCACTTT. Its protein is CASSKGQHNSPLHF.

The chain links TRBV7-8 to TRBJ1-6; D perhaps matches TRBD1 (6 bases). CDR3 length: 14 amino acids. In germline, CDR1 is SGHVS, CDR2 FQNEAQ. V lost 1 base, J lost 7 bases, and 8 bases lay in between. CDR3 protein: CASSLVQGNSPLHF. In DNA, the CDR3 is TGTGCCAGCAGCTTAGTTCAGGGGAATTCACCCCTCCACTTT. The whole variable domain, remainder taken from reference TRBV7-8 and TRBJ1-6, is GAGVSQSPRYKVAKRGQDVALRCDPISGHVSLFWYQQALGQGPEFLTYFQNEAQLDKSGLPSDRFFAERPEGSVSTLKIQRTQQEDSAVYLCASSLVQGNSPLHFGNGTRLTVT.

V is TRBV6-5 and J is TRBJ1-1; tentatively, D is TRBD1 (6 bases). There are 14 residues in the CDR3. V lost 4 bases and J lost 3, with 12 bases in between. The germline V gene encodes CDR1 MNHEY and CDR2 SVGAGI. In DNA form, the CDR3 reads TGTGCCAGCAGTTTCCGACAGGCCTACACTGAAGCTTTCTTT. This translates into CASSFRQAYTEAFF.

As DNA, the CDR3 is TGCGCCAGCAGCGGATCGACAGGGTCGGAGACCCAGTACTTC. It yields the protein CASSGSTGSETQYF. This chain uses TRBV5-1 with TRBJ2-5; 7 nucleotides line up with TRBD1. CDR1 is SGHRS and CDR2 is YFSETQ in the germline V gene. This CDR3 is 14 amino acids long. V was pared by 4 bases and J by 5 bases, with 8 bases of the junction left unmatched.

This sequence joins TRBV30 and TRBJ2-3, with D possibly matching TRBD1 (5 bases). V was pared by 4 bases and J by 6 bases, with 26 bases between. Per germline, CDR1 GTSNPN and CDR2 SVGIG (reference sequence). The CDR3 has 17 residues. The CDR3: CAWTVTGWGTYADTQYF. As DNA, the CDR3 is TGTGCCTGGACCGTCACCGGGTGGGGCACGTATGCGGATACGCAGTATTTT.

The gene calls are TRBV6-5 and TRBJ2-2; 7 positions agree with TRBD1. Germline V lookup: CDR1 MNHEY, CDR2 SVGAGI. The CDR3 runs 15 residues. J gave up 4 bases and V 6 bases, and 8 bases lay outside the gene matches. Here the CDR3 reads CASRMDRRSTGELFF. DNA for the CDR3: TGTGCCAGCAGAATGGACAGGAGATCCACCGGGGAGCTGTTTTTT.

CDR3 sequence reads: CATRPGNTEAFF. The CDR3 bases are TGTGCCACCCGGCCAGGGAACACTGAAGCTTTCTTT. The rearrangement uses TRBV2 and TRBJ1-1; unclear D gene. The V end lost 10 bases, the J end lost 1 base, and 10 bases lay between the germline ends. Germline CDR1 SNHLY, CDR2 FYNNEI. The length of the CDR3 is 12 residues.

The chain combines TRBV27 with TRBJ1-5; 10 bases agree with TRBD1. The V segment lost 5 bases and the J segment 7 bases; nucleotides outside the gene matches: 5. The CDR3 consists of 14 residues. CDR1 is MNHEY and CDR2 is SMNVEV in the germline V gene (reference sequence). The CDR3 reads CASSPGTGDQPQHF. CDR3 sequence (DNA): TGTGCCAGCAGTCCCGGGACAGGGGACCAGCCCCAGCATTTT.

This clone was detected a few times. The rearrangement links TRBV19 to TRBJ2-1; 7 nucleotides line up with TRBD1. V gave up 3 bases and J gave up 8 bases; unmatched junction bases: 16. The CDR3 length is 17 residues. Germline lookup yields CDR1 LNHDA and CDR2 SQIVND (reference sequence). This CDR3 reads CASSIGRQGVIPHEQFF. The CDR3 DNA reads TGTGCCAGTAGTATTGGCCGACAGGGAGTCATTCCCCATGAGCAGTTCTTC.

V gene TRBV11-3 combines with J gene TRBJ2-1; 11 nucleotides line up with TRBD2. Germline CDR1 reads SGHNT; CDR2 reads YENEEA. The CDR3 is 17 residues long. Trimming at V came to 6 bases and at J to 7 bases, leaving 14 bases not matched to a gene. The CDR3 bases are TGTGCCAGCAGTCCTAGGGGCCTACTAGCGGGAGATAATGAGCAGTTCTTC. Protein product: CASSPRGLLAGDNEQFF.

The rearrangement links TRBV6-6 to TRBJ2-5; maybe TRBD2 (5 bases). The CDR3 is made up of 13 amino acids. V was pared by 2 bases and J by 4 bases, with 8 bases between. CDR1 is MNHNY and CDR2 is SVGAGI in the germline V gene (reference sequence). The CDR3 spells CASSYRGGETQYF. The CDR3 coding sequence is TGTGCCAGCAGTTACAGAGGAGGAGAGACCCAGTACTTC.

The V and J genes are TRBV19 and TRBJ1-6, with 8 bases that match TRBD1. The CDR3 loop spans 15 amino acids. Germline-derived CDR1 and CDR2 are LNHDA and SQIVND (reference sequence). V was pared by 3 bases and J by 5 bases, with 3 bases of the junction left unmatched. CDR3 nucleotides: TGTGCCAGTAGTATCGGACAGGGAAATAATTCACCCCTCCACTTT. Translated: CASSIGQGNNSPLHF.

The chain links TRBV5-1 to TRBJ2-3; 7 bases are a match to TRBD1. V lost 2 bases and J lost 3; bases outside the gene matches: 6. The CDR3 extends over 15 amino acids. Looked up from germline, CDR1 is SGHRS and CDR2 is YFSETQ. The CDR3 loop reads CASSLGTVGTDTQYF. The CDR3 region has the DNA TGCGCCAGCAGCTTAGGGACAGTGGGGACAGATACGCAGTATTTT.

CDR3 region: CASSEDLSRYGYTF. As DNA, the CDR3 is TGTGCCAGCAGCGAGGACTTAAGTCGGTATGGCTACACCTTC. The chain is built from TRBV5-4 and TRBJ1-2; D is unclear. Trimming left V 4 bases short and J 5 bases short, with 15 bases between. In germline, CDR1 is SGHNT, CDR2 YYREEE (reference sequence). This CDR3 is built from 14 residues. Together with reference TRBV5-4 and TRBJ1-2, the CDR3 gives the full variable domain: ETGVTQSPTHLIKTRGQQVTLRCSSQSGHNTVSWYQQALGQGPQFIFQYYREEENGRGNFPPRFSGLQFPNYSSELNVNALELDDSALYLCASSEDLSRYGYTFGSGTRLTVV.

This chain joins TRBV3-1 (or the pseudogene TRBV3-2) and TRBJ1-5; D gene uncertain. Trimming stripped 5 bases from V and 5 bases from J, with 7 bases between. This CDR3 is 12 amino acids long. The germline CDR1 and CDR2 sequences are LGHDT and YNNKEL (reference sequence). The CDR3 nucleotides read TGTGCCAGCAGCTCAATAGATCAGCCCCAGCATTTT. Translating it yields CASSSIDQPQHF.

The V call is TRBV3-1 (or the pseudogene TRBV3-2), the J call TRBJ2-6, with D possibly being TRBD1 (6 bases). Germline CDR1 reads LGHDT; CDR2 reads YNNKEL (reference sequence). Trimming left V 4 bases short and J 4 bases short, with 11 bases between. The CDR3 is 15 residues long. The CDR3 is CASSPLGAGANVLTF. The CDR3 DNA sequence: TGTGCCAGCAGCCCCCTGGGGGCCGGGGCCAACGTCCTGACTTTC.